These T cell receptor beta chains were read from a single sample in a study of T cells in localized non-small cell lung cancer. Sequencing used immunoSEQ multiplex PCR; TCRdb keeps in-frame clones, though not all of them. The sample records 9,000 to 13,000 clones, about 88% being singletons. The input for sequencing was peripheral blood, taken before any cancer treatment. The receptors originated from a male donor at least 60 years old with stage III lung adenocarcinoma. Both conserved end residues are part of each CDR3. D genes are given only for firm matches. Clone size is not always given. Where it is, it says once, few, many or a class for expanded clones.

. | TRBJ1-2 | few | TRBV5-3 | CARSLRFAGTPSGYTF | TGTGCCAGAAGCTTGAGGTTCGCAGGCACCCCTTCCGGCTACACCTTC
TRBD1 | TRBJ1-2 | . | TRBV13 | CASSEAGGQGNYGYTF | TGTGCCAGCAGTGAAGCCGGGGGACAGGGCAACTATGGCTACACCTTC
. | TRBJ1-4 | . | TRBV18 | CASSPNMGANNEKLFF | TGTGCCAGCTCACCCAATATGGGGGCGAATAATGAAAAACTGTTTTTT
TRBD2 | TRBJ2-3 | . | TRBV7-2 | CASSLALGRGRTDTQYF | TGTGCCAGCAGCTTAGCCCTGGGGAGGGGCCGCACAGATACGCAGTATTTT
TRBD2 | TRBJ2-3 | once | TRBV27 | CASSFSGTSGDVPSTDTQYF | TGTGCCAGCAGTTTTTCCGGGACTAGCGGAGATGTTCCTAGCACAGATACGCAGTATTTT
. | TRBJ1-5 | . | TRBV2 | CASSPDGISNQPQHF | TGTGCCAGCAGTCCAGACGGGATTAGCAATCAGCCCCAGCATTTT
. | TRBJ1-4 | . | TRBV9 | CASTRTGSNEKLFF | TGTGCCAGCACCCGAACAGGGTCAAATGAAAAACTGTTTTTT
TRBD1 | TRBJ2-1 | . | TRBV6-1 | CASSGPTGGPYNEQFF | TGTGCCAGCAGTGGCCCCACAGGGGGACCCTACAATGAGCAGTTCTTC
. | TRBJ1-3 | . | TRBV11-2 | CASSLDSGGQIGNTIYF | TGTGCCAGCAGCTTAGACTCGGGGGGGCAGATTGGAAACACCATATATTTT
. | TRBJ1-1 | . | TRBV29-1 | CSVKENTEAFF | TGCAGCGTTAAAGAGAACACTGAAGCTTTCTTT
. | TRBJ2-7 | . | TRBV6-1 | CASSEADYYEQYF | TGTGCCAGCAGTGAAGCCGACTACTACGAGCAGTACTTC
TRBD1 | TRBJ1-2 | . | TRBV5-4 | CASSLVGQGGGYTF | TGTGCCAGCAGCTTGGTCGGACAGGGTGGGGGCTACACCTTC
TRBD1 | TRBJ1-1 | . | TRBV7-6 | CASSPDRDYTEAFF | TGTGCCAGCAGCCCCGACAGGGACTACACTGAAGCTTTCTTT
TRBD2 | TRBJ2-4 | . | TRBV27 | CASSFASGGVENIQYF | TGTGCCAGCAGTTTCGCCAGCGGGGGGGTGGAAAACATTCAGTACTTC
. | TRBJ1-6 | . | TRBV5-4 | CASSLRQAGSNSPLHF | TGTGCCAGCAGCTTGAGGCAGGCCGGGAGTAATTCACCCCTCCACTTT
TRBD1 | TRBJ2-1 | once | TRBV14 | CATDRGLYNEQFF | TGTGCCACCGACAGGGGCCTCTACAATGAGCAGTTCTTC
TRBD1 | TRBJ2-3 | . | TRBV7-9 | CASSLMFRGTNTDTQYF | TGTGCCAGCAGCTTAATGTTCAGGGGGACCAACACAGATACGCAGTATTTT
. | TRBJ2-7 | . | TRBV15 | CATSLQVTYEQYF | TGTGCCACCAGCCTGCAGGTCACCTACGAGCAGTACTTC
TRBD2 | TRBJ2-1 | . | TRBV9 | CASSPRRTSGSYEQFF | TGTGCCAGCAGCCCACGTAGGACTAGCGGGAGCTATGAGCAGTTCTTC
TRBD2 | TRBJ2-3 | . | TRBV7-9 | CASSPWGGTDTQYF | TGTGCCAGCAGCCCTTGGGGGGGGACAGATACGCAGTATTTT
. | TRBJ2-7 | . | TRBV6-1 | CASSEPGYEQYF | TGTGCCAGCAGTGAACCCGGCTACGAGCAGTACTTC
TRBD2 | TRBJ2-3 | . | TRBV9 | CASSVRSRTSGGSTDTQYF | TGTGCCAGCAGCGTACGGTCGCGTACTAGCGGGGGTAGCACAGATACGCAGTATTTT
TRBD1 | TRBJ2-1 | . | TRBV5-8 | CASSLATGGTYNEQFF | TGTGCCAGCAGCTTGGCGACAGGGGGTACCTACAATGAGCAGTTCTTC
. | TRBJ2-5 | . | TRBV15 | CATSSDRQGTQYF | TGTGCCACCAGCAGCGACAGGCAGGGGACCCAGTACTTC
. | TRBJ2-2 | . | TRBV9 | CASSVEGSFSRELFF | TGTGCCAGCAGCGTAGAAGGCTCGTTCAGCCGGGAGCTGTTTTTT
TRBD2 | TRBJ2-3 | . | TRBV12-5 | CASGLTSGSSTDTQYF | TGTGCTAGTGGTTTGACTAGCGGGAGTAGCACAGATACGCAGTATTTT
TRBD2 | TRBJ2-4 | . | TRBV6-6 | CASKGLAIAKNIQYF | TGTGCCAGCAAAGGACTAGCGATAGCCAAAAACATTCAGTACTTC
. | TRBJ1-2 | . | TRBV7-3 | CASSAGISSDSNYGYTF | TGTGCCAGCAGCGCCGGTATTTCTTCCGACAGCAACTATGGCTACACCTTC
. | TRBJ2-5 | few | TRBV7-2 | CASSPSPTQETQYF | TGTGCCAGCAGCCCTAGCCCTACGCAAGAGACCCAGTACTTC
TRBD1 | TRBJ2-3 | . | TRBV14 | CASSPRDRPTTDTQYF | TGTGCCAGCAGCCCCCGGGACAGGCCCACCACAGATACGCAGTATTTT
. | TRBJ2-5 | few | TRBV2 | CASRLQETQYF | TGTGCCAGCAGGCTGCAAGAGACCCAGTACTTC
TRBD2 | TRBJ2-7 | . | TRBV6-5 | CATASGSYYEQYF | TGTGCCACCGCTAGCGGGAGTTACTACGAGCAGTACTTC
TRBD2 | TRBJ2-7 | . | TRBV10-3 | CAIRGGTLDVGQYF | TGTGCCATCAGGGGGGGGACGCTGGATGTCGGGCAGTACTTC
. | TRBJ2-5 | . | TRBV18 | CASSPGGSTYQETQYF | TGTGCCAGCTCACCGGGGGGCAGCACGTACCAAGAGACCCAGTACTTC
TRBD2 | TRBJ2-7 | . | TRBV2 | CASRGGGRGYEQYF | TGTGCCAGCAGGGGTGGCGGGAGAGGGTACGAGCAGTACTTC
. | TRBJ1-5 | . | TRBV11-2 | CASSLDTGARDQPQHF | TGTGCCAGCAGCTTAGATACGGGGGCGCGGGATCAGCCCCAGCATTTT
. | TRBJ1-1 | . | TRBV6-5 | CASRRGRETEAFF | TGTGCCAGCAGGAGGGGTCGTGAGACTGAAGCTTTCTTT
. | TRBJ1-3 | . | TRBV6-1 | CAISDPGRASGNTIYF | TGTGCCATCAGTGACCCCGGACGGGCCTCTGGAAACACCATATATTTT
. | TRBJ2-7 | . | TRBV25-1 | CASSEWLTGVYEQYF | TGTGCCAGCAGTGAATGGCTGACAGGAGTCTACGAGCAGTACTTC
. | TRBJ2-7 | . | TRBV5-1 | CASSAVGYEQYF | TGCGCCAGCAGCGCGGTAGGATACGAGCAGTACTTC
. | TRBJ1-4 | once | TRBV2 | CASSRDHNEKLFF | TGTGCCAGCAGCCGGGACCATAATGAAAAACTGTTTTTT
TRBD1 | TRBJ1-1 | once | TRBV6-6 | CASGKQGMTDTEAFF | TGTGCCAGCGGGAAACAGGGGATGACGGACACTGAAGCTTTCTTT
TRBD1 | TRBJ2-7 | once | TRBV7-9 | CASSFPTPRDSSYEQYF | TGTGCCAGCAGCTTCCCAACCCCTAGGGACAGCTCCTACGAGCAGTACTTC
TRBD2 | TRBJ2-1 | . | TRBV7-7 | CASSPSGTTHNEQFF | TGTGCCAGCAGCCCCTCGGGGACTACCCACAATGAGCAGTTCTTC
. | TRBJ2-5 | . | TRBV19 | CASSNRGSRGETQYF | TGTGCCAGTAGCAACAGGGGCTCGCGGGGGGAGACCCAGTACTTC
TRBD2 | TRBJ2-7 | . | TRBV5-4 | CASSLDGGRATYEQYF | TGTGCCAGCAGCTTGGATGGCGGGAGGGCCACCTACGAGCAGTACTTC
. | TRBJ2-3 | . | TRBV5-4 | CASRQETDTQYF | TGTGCCAGCAGACAGGAGACAGATACGCAGTATTTT
. | TRBJ1-1 | . | TRBV7-2 | CASSKQVNTEAFF | TGTGCCAGCAGTAAACAGGTGAACACTGAAGCTTTCTTT
. | TRBJ1-3 | . | TRBV18 | CASSLITGSGNTIYF | TGTGCCAGCTCACTCATAACGGGCTCTGGAAACACCATATATTTT
. | TRBJ2-5 | . | TRBV4-1 | CASSQVGTGIQYF | TGCGCCAGCAGCCAAGTGGGGACTGGGATCCAGTACTTC
. | TRBJ2-3 | . | TRBV11-3 | CASSVGETTDTQYF | TGTGCCAGTTCTGTGGGGGAGACCACAGATACGCAGTATTTT
TRBD2 | TRBJ2-1 | . | TRBV6-5 | CASSLGLAGPRFF | TGTGCCAGCAGTCTCGGACTAGCGGGACCCCGTTTCTTC
. | TRBJ1-4 | . | TRBV4-2 | CASSQDPQSLREKLFF | TGTGCCAGCAGCCAAGATCCCCAGAGCCTGCGGGAAAAACTGTTTTTT